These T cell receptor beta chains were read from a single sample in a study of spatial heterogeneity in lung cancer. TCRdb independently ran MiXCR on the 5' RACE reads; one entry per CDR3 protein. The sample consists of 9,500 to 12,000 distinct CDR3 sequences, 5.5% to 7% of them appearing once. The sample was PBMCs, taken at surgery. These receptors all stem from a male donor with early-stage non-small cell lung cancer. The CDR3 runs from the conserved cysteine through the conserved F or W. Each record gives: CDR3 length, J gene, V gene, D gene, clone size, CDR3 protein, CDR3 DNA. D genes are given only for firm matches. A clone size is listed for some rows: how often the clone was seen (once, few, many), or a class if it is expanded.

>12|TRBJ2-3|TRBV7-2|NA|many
CASSAYTDTQYF
TGTGCCAGCAGCGCCTACACAGATACGCAGTATTTT
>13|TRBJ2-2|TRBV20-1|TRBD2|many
CSASGGRNRELFF
TGCAGTGCTAGTGGCGGGAGGAATAGGGAGCTGTTTTTT
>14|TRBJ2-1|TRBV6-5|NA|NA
CASSYRGWRGEQFF
TGTGCCAGCAGTTACAGGGGTTGGCGCGGTGAGCAGTTCTTC
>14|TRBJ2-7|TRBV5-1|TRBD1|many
CASSTGQGANEQYF
TGCGCCAGCAGCACGGGACAGGGGGCCAACGAGCAGTACTTC
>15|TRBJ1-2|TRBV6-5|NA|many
CASSLTKSTAGGYTF
TGTGCCAGCAGTCTAACGAAGTCGACTGCCGGGGGCTACACCTTC
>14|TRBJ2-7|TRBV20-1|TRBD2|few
CSATWRGSSYEQYF
TGCAGTGCTACTTGGCGGGGGAGCTCCTACGAGCAGTACTTC
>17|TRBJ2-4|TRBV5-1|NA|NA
CASSLGALNTGGNIQYF
TGCGCCAGCAGCTTGGGGGCACTAAATACGGGTGGAAACATTCAGTACTTC
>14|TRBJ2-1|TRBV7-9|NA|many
CASSLGTVGNEQFF
TGTGCCAGCAGCTTAGGGACAGTAGGCAATGAGCAGTTCTTC
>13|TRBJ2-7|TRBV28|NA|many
CATAGGPSYEQYF
TGTGCCACCGCCGGGGGTCCCTCCTACGAGCAGTACTTC
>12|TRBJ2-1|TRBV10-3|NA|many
CAISALHNEQFF
TGTGCCATCAGTGCCCTACACAATGAGCAGTTCTTC
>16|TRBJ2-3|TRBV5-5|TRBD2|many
CASSLVAGGSVDTQYF
TGTGCCAGCAGCTTGGTAGCGGGAGGAAGTGTTGATACGCAGTATTTT
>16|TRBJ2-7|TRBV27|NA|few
CASRKGAAGVSYEQYF
TGTGCCAGCCGGAAGGGGGCAGCGGGAGTGTCCTACGAGCAGTACTTC
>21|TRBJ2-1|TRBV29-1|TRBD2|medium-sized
CSVAGTAQAPTTSGVHNEQFF
TGCAGCGTTGCAGGGACAGCGCAGGCCCCTACGACTAGCGGGGTACACAATGAGCAGTTCTTC
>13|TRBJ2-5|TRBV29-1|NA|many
CSVGLTGQETQYF
TGCAGCGTTGGATTGACCGGCCAAGAGACCCAGTACTTC
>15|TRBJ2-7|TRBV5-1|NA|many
CASSLAGDRSYEQYF
TGCGCCAGCAGCTTGGCTGGCGACCGCTCCTACGAGCAGTACTTC
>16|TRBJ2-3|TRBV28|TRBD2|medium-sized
CASSGLLAGGADTQYF
TGTGCCAGCAGTGGGTTACTAGCGGGAGGAGCAGATACGCAGTATTTT
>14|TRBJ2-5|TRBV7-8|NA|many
CASSLSEAWETQYF
TGTGCCAGCAGCTTGTCCGAGGCCTGGGAGACCCAGTACTTC
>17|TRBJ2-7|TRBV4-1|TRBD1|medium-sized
CASSQGPRDRGLGEQYF
TGCGCCAGCAGCCAAGGGCCCCGGGACAGGGGTCTGGGGGAGCAGTACTTC
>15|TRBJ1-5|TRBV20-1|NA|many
CSARGEQGSNQPQHF
TGCAGTGCTAGGGGTGAACAGGGAAGCAATCAGCCCCAGCATTTT
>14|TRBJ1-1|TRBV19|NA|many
CASSLWEGYTEAFF
TGTGCCAGTAGTCTATGGGAGGGTTACACTGAAGCTTTCTTT
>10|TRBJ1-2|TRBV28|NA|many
CASSQYGYTF
TGTGCCAGCAGTCAGTATGGCTACACCTTC
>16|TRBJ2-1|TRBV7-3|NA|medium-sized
CASSLLWSSSYNEQFF
TGTGCCAGCAGCTTACTTTGGTCGAGCTCCTACAATGAGCAGTTCTTC